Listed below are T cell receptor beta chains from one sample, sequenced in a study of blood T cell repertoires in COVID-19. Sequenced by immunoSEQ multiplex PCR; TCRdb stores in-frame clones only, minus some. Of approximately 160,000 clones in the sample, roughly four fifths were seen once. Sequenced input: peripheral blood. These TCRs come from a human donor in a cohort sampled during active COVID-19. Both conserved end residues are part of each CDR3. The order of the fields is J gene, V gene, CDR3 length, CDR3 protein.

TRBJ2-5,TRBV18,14,CASSPRAGQETQYF
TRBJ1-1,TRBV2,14,CASRLQGKNTEAFF
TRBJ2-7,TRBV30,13,CAWRVHDSTEQYF
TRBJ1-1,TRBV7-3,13,CASSSDKNTEAFF
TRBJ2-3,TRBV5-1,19,CASSLGLAGGPQAQDTQYF
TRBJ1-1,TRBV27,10,CASGPTEAFF
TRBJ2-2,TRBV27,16,CASSLLLAGGPGELFF
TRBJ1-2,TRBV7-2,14,CASSLVAGNYGYTF
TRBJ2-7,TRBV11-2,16,CASSLTKGQGEYEQYF
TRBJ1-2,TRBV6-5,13,CASSTGTDYGYTF
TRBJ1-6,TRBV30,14,CAYHRENYNSPLHF
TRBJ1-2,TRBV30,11,CAWGDVAGYTF
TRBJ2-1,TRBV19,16,CASSIFPIGGLKEQFF
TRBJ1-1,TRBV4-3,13,CASSQGQNTEAFF
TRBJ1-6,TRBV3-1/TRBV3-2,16,CASSQVTGSNYSPLHF
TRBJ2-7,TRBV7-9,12,CASSSSSYEQYF
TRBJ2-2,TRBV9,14,CASSVLEDTGELFF
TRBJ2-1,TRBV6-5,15,CASSYSRGGLTEQFF
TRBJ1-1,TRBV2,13,CASSGSLNTEAFF
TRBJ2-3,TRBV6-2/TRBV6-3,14,CASSFLAGGDTQYF
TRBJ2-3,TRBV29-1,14,CTWSPAGVTDTQYF
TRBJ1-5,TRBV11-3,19,CASSLPKGGLGWVNQPQHF
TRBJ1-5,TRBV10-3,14,CAISGQGANQPQHF
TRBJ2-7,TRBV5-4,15,CASSPTGEIYYEQYF
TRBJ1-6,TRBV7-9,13,CASSLARNSPLHF
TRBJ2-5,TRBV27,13,CASSLSRRETQYF
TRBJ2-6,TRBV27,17,CASSLSTVLSGANVLTF
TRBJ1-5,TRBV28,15,CASSLAGGGNQPQHF
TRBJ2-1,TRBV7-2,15,CASSAKRGEYNEQFF
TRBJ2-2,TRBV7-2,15,CASSSRQGSTGELFF
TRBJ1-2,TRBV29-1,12,CSVEGTGKGYTF
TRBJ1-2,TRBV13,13,CASSFTGNYGYTF
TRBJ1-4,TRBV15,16,CATSREFGRGRLELFF
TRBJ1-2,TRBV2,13,CASRAGPGGGYTF
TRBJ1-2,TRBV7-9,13,CASGNGRDYGYTF
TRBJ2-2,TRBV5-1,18,CASSLYTSRVGSTGELFF
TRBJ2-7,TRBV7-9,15,CASSLRDRGFDEQYF
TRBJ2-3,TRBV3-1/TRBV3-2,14,CASSQAGGRDTQYF
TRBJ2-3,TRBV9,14,CASSVASIVDTQYF
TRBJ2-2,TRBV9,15,CASSVAGANTGELFF
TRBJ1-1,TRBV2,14,CASRDYRGTTEAFF
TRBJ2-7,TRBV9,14,CASSGQATTYEQYF
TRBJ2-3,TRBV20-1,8,CSAQEGHF
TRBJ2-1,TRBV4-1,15,CASSQVTGTAHEQFF
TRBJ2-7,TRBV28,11,CASSSQYEQYF
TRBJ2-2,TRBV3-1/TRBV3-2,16,CASNPLSGGKPGELFF
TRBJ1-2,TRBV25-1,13,CASSSGQNYGYTF
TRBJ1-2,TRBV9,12,CASGGRQSGYTF
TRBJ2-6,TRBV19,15,CASTPQAGGANVLTF
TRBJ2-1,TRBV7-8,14,CASSLAPVESEQFF
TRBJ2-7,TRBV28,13,CASSDRGSDEQYF
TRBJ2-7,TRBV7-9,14,CASSLGPGSYEQYF
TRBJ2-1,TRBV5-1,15,CASREQGFSYNEQFF
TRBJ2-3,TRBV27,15,CASSLSPLDTDTQYF
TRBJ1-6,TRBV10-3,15,CAIRWGTGVNSPLHF